The next 24 T cell receptor beta chains were all read from a single sample in a study of siplizumab effects on memory and regulatory T cells. The repertoire was sequenced with immunoSEQ multiplex PCR; TCRdb's copy has only in-frame clones and lacks some. The sample has approximately 100,000 clones, just over 90% seen once; the top ten hold roughly 0.17%. Sequenced: non-Treg CD4+ T cells sorted from blood. Source of these receptors: a human donor in good health.

The chain carries TRBV10-1 and TRBJ2-5, with D uncertain. With 6 bases removed from V and 6 bases from J, the gap between germline ends came to 32 bases. From germline, CDR1 is WNHNN and CDR2 SYGVQD (reference sequence). The CDR3 is 19 residues long. The CDR3 nucleotides read TGCGCCAGCAGCCCAGACCTTCTTTGTCCCCCCTTGGCCCCGCAGACCCAGTACTTC. Amino acids: CASSPDLLCPPLAPQTQYF.

The chain carries TRBV19 and TRBJ2-1, with 8 bases fitting TRBD2. Germline values: CDR1 LNHDA, CDR2 SQIVND (reference sequence). V lost 4 bases to trimming and J lost 7 bases; unmatched junction nucleotides: 9. The CDR3 length is 15 residues. The DNA for the CDR3 is TGTGCCAGTAGTACGGGACTAGGACTTCAGAATGAGCAGTTCTTC. Translated: CASSTGLGLQNEQFF.

J is TRBJ2-3 and V is TRBV4-1; perhaps TRBD2 as D (7 bases). Trimming cost V 1 base and J 3 bases, with 14 bases left between them. The CDR3 has 16 residues. The germline V gene has CDR1 MGHRA and CDR2 YSYEKL. The CDR3 sequence: CASSQGRGGGTDTQYF. CDR3 DNA: TGCGCCAGCAGCCAAGGGAGGGGGGGCGGTACAGATACGCAGTATTTT.

The table lists this clone with a count of one. CDR3 nucleotides: TGTGCCAGCAGCGTAAAGGGACTAGCGGGGGTTAGCACAGATACGCAGTATTTT. It specifies CASSVKGLAGVSTDTQYF. V and J are TRBV2 and TRBJ2-3, with 14 bases that match TRBD2. The V and J ends lost 6 bases and 0 bases, in that order; junction bases with no gene match: 8. The length of the CDR3 is 18 residues. CDR1 and CDR2 from the germline V gene are SNHLY and FYNNEI.

This clone was seen only a few times. The chain is built from TRBV2 and TRBJ1-1; D might be TRBD1 (5 bases). Germline loops: CDR1 SNHLY, CDR2 FYNNEI. The CDR3 is 14 residues long. With 6 bases removed from V and 1 base from J, the gap between germline ends came to 12 bases. CDR3 region: CASSWVGGNTEAFF. The CDR3 DNA reads TGTGCCAGCAGCTGGGTGGGGGGGAACACTGAAGCTTTCTTT. Complete variable domain (other parts from reference TRBV2 and TRBJ1-1): EPEVTQTPSHQVTQMGQEVILRCVPISNHLYFYWYRQILGQKVEFLVSFYNNEISEKSEIFDDQFSVERPDGSNFTLKIRSTKLEDSAMYFCASSWVGGNTEAFFGQGTRLTVV.

The chain uses TRBV28 and TRBJ1-2; D is uncertain. The V gene lost 6 bases and the J gene lost 1 base, with 9 bases spanning the gap. Germline V gene lookup returns CDR1 MDHEN and CDR2 SYDVKM. The CDR3 is made up of 13 amino acids. CDR3 in DNA: TGTGCCAGCAGCGCCAGTCATAACTATGGCTACACCTTC. It translates to CASSASHNYGYTF.

The chain carries TRBV7-9 and TRBJ1-1; D call uncertain. Trimming removed 4 bases at V and 6 bases at J, with 9 bases between. This CDR3 region has 12 residues. Germline V gene sequence: CDR1 SEHNR, CDR2 FQNEAQ (reference sequence). The CDR3 DNA is TGTGCCAGCAGCTCGAGGAAGGCTGAAGCTTTCTTT. Amino acids: CASSSRKAEAFF.

The chain has TRBV7-9 and TRBJ2-7; 13 bases are a match to TRBD2. Germline V gene data show CDR1 as SEHNR and CDR2 as FQNEAQ (reference sequence). This CDR3 region has 15 residues. Losses at the gene ends were 2 bases for V and 4 bases for J; bases not matched to a gene: 2. The CDR3 sequence is CASSLTSGGAYEQYF. Here the CDR3 DNA reads TGTGCCAGCAGCTTAACTAGCGGGGGGGCGTACGAGCAGTACTTC. Full variable domain (outside the CDR3, taken from reference TRBV7-9 and TRBJ2-7): DTGVSQNPRHKITKRGQNVTFRCDPISEHNRLYWYRQTLGQGPEFLTYFQNEAQLEKSRLLSDRFSAERPKGSFSTLEIQRTEQGDSAMYLCASSLTSGGAYEQYFGPGTRLTVT.

The rearrangement joins TRBV27 to TRBJ1-6; D is possibly TRBD1 (6 bases). Trimming took off 5 bases at V and 6 bases at J, with 14 bases between the two ends. This CDR3 spans 15 amino acids. Germline CDR1 reads MNHEY; CDR2 reads SMNVEV (reference sequence). The CDR3 reads CASSPNRVTNSPLHF. Here the CDR3 DNA reads TGTGCCAGCAGTCCGAACAGGGTTACTAATTCACCCCTCCACTTT.

This chain links TRBV7-9 with TRBJ2-3; D not certain. The ends were cut back, 3 bases at V and 0 bases at J, with 4 bases in the middle. The CDR3 is 13 residues long. Germline V gene sequence: CDR1 SEHNR, CDR2 FQNEAQ (reference sequence). CDR3 in DNA: TGTGCCAGCAGCTTTCTAAGCACAGATACGCAGTATTTT. Residues: CASSFLSTDTQYF.

This chain uses TRBV2 with TRBJ1-5; unclear D gene. The CDR3 covers 14 residues. Germline V gene lookup returns CDR1 SNHLY and CDR2 FYNNEI. V was cut by 3 bases and J by 4 bases, with 10 bases left in between. For the CDR3, the DNA is TGTGCCAGCAGTGACCGGGCCTCTAATCAGCCCCAGCATTTT. Its translation: CASSDRASNQPQHF. The entire variable domain, with the rest obtained from reference TRBV2 and TRBJ1-5, is as follows: EPEVTQTPSHQVTQMGQEVILRCVPISNHLYFYWYRQILGQKVEFLVSFYNNEISEKSEIFDDQFSVERPDGSNFTLKIRSTKLEDSAMYFCASSDRASNQPQHFGDGTRLSIL.

The chain employs TRBV7-2 and TRBJ1-5; D is ambiguous. The CDR3 length is 15 residues. Between the trimmed V and J ends, which lost 3 bases and 5 bases, there was a span of 14 bases. The germline V gene has CDR1 SGHTA and CDR2 FQGNSA. CDR3 protein: CASSLGSNPYQPQHF. In nucleotides, the CDR3 is TGTGCCAGCAGCTTGGGGTCGAACCCCTATCAGCCCCAGCATTTT.

The rearrangement joins TRBV7-9 to TRBJ1-5, with 7 bases matching TRBD1. The CDR3 consists of 13 residues. With 5 bases clipped from V and 4 bases from J, the junction kept 2 bases outside the gene matches. Germline V gene lookup returns CDR1 SEHNR and CDR2 FQNEAQ (reference sequence). In DNA, the CDR3 is TGTGCCAGCAGCGACAGGGAGAATCAGCCCCAGCATTTT. It yields the protein CASSDRENQPQHF.

The chain recombines TRBV12-5 with TRBJ2-5, with D possibly matching TRBD1 (6 bases). The CDR3 is made up of 13 amino acids. V lost 6 bases and J lost 5, with 13 bases in between. Germline V gene sequence: CDR1 LGHNT, CDR2 FRNRAP. Here the CDR3 reads CASGTVGAETQYF. The CDR3 nucleotides read TGTGCTAGTGGCACTGTGGGGGCTGAGACCCAGTACTTC.

This chain's CDR3 is CASSSASGGYTF. The CDR3 DNA sequence: TGTGCCAGCAGCTCGGCCAGCGGTGGCTACACCTTC. The V and J genes are TRBV11-2 and TRBJ1-2, with no clear D. This CDR3 spans 12 amino acids. CDR1 is SGHAT and CDR2 is FQNNGV in the germline V gene. The V gene lost 4 bases and the J gene lost 7 bases, with 10 bases spanning the gap. The full variable domain, with the rest looked up from reference TRBV11-2 and TRBJ1-2, is EAGVAQSPRYKIIEKRQSVAFWCNPISGHATLYWYQQILGQGPKLLIQFQNNGVVDDSQLPKDRFSAERLKGVDSTLKIQPAKLEDSAVYLCASSSASGGYTFGSGTRLTVV.

The sample holds one count of this clone. The chain combines TRBV5-4 with TRBJ2-3, with D unresolved. Trimming left V 4 bases short and J 5 bases short, with 14 bases between. Germline CDR1 and CDR2: SGHNT and YYREEE (reference sequence). The CDR3 consists of 14 residues. The DNA of the CDR3 is TGTGCCAGCAGCCTGTCTGGCCAAGGAGATACGCAGTATTTT. Its protein product is CASSLSGQGDTQYF.

This chain links TRBV25-1 with TRBJ2-7, with D perhaps TRBD1 or TRBD2 (6 bases each). V shed 5 bases and J shed 6 bases, with 26 bases lying between them. The CDR3 consists of 17 residues. The germline V gene encodes CDR1 MGHDK and CDR2 SYGVNS. This chain's CDR3 is CASSPRGLGVKPGEQYF. The CDR3 DNA reads TGTGCCAGCAGTCCCCGGGGGCTCGGAGTAAAGCCCGGCGAGCAGTACTTC.

CDR3 coding DNA: TGTGCCAGCAGCCAGGGAGACAGGGCGGTGGACAATTCACCCCTCCACTTT. Protein: CASSQGDRAVDNSPLHF. The chain has TRBV14 and TRBJ1-6, with 7 bases that match TRBD1. This CDR3 contains 17 residues. J was trimmed by 7 bases and V by 3 bases; bases with no gene match: 12. Germline CDR1 is SGHDN and CDR2 is FVKESK. Full variable domain (missing parts from reference TRBV14 and TRBJ1-6): EAGVTQFPSHSVIEKGQTVTLRCDPISGHDNLYWYRRVMGKEIKFLLHFVKESKQDESGMPNNRFLAERTGGTYSTLKVQPAELEDSGVYFCASSQGDRAVDNSPLHFGNGTRLTVT.

CDR3 sequence reads: CASSPQGTTYNEQFF. For the CDR3, the DNA is TGTGCCAGCAGCCCACAGGGGACTACCTACAATGAGCAGTTCTTC. The chain uses TRBV27 and TRBJ2-1; either TRBD1 or TRBD2 may fit D (7 bases each). This CDR3 has 15 amino acids. Germline CDR1 and CDR2: MNHEY and SMNVEV (reference sequence). With 6 bases removed from V and 2 bases from J, the gap between germline ends came to 14 bases.

This clone was counted only a few times. The rearrangement joins TRBV30 to TRBJ1-1; D might be TRBD1 (6 bases). Trimming took off 0 bases at V and 0 bases at J, with 17 bases between the two ends. This CDR3 contains 17 residues. CDR1 is GTSNPN and CDR2 is SVGIG in the germline V gene (reference sequence). The CDR3 region has the DNA TGTGCCTGGAGTGTAGGTAAGATAGGGGGTCTGAACACTGAAGCTTTCTTT. Translated: CAWSVGKIGGLNTEAFF.

Written as DNA, the CDR3 is TGTGCCATCAGTGAGCTCCCACCGGGGGCAGAGTCCTATGGCTACACCTTC. Its protein is CAISELPPGAESYGYTF. The chain has TRBV10-3 and TRBJ1-2; the D gene is possibly TRBD1 (6 bases). From germline, CDR1 is ENHRY and CDR2 SYGVKD. V was cut by 2 bases and J by 4 bases, with 20 bases left in between. This CDR3 is 17 amino acids long.

This chain links TRBV10-3 with TRBJ2-7; 10 nucleotides agree with TRBD2. The CDR3 is 14 amino acids. Germline CDR1 ENHRY, CDR2 SYGVKD. V lost 10 bases, J lost 2 bases, and 8 bases stayed unmatched. The CDR3 DNA follows: TGTGCCACTATGACCGGGACTAGCGCCTACGAGCAGTACTTC. Its translation is CATMTGTSAYEQYF.

The chain has TRBV4-3 and TRBJ2-5; D gene unclear. The CDR3 totals 16 residues. V was clipped by 2 bases and J by 2 bases, with 15 bases between them. From germline, CDR1 is LGHNA and CDR2 YSLEER. The CDR3 sequence is CASSQPARGEQETQYF. CDR3 coding DNA: TGCGCCAGCAGCCAACCCGCCCGCGGAGAACAAGAGACCCAGTACTTC.

This clone showed up just once. V and J are TRBV18 and TRBJ2-5, with 9 bases that match TRBD1. The germline CDR1 and CDR2 sequences are KGHSH and LQKENI. CDR3 size: 13 residues. The V segment lost 5 bases and the J segment 5 bases; nucleotides outside the gene matches: 3. In nucleotides, the CDR3 is TGTGCCAGCTCAACAGGGGGCTGGGAGACCCAGTACTTC. Translated: CASSTGGWETQYF.